The 32 T cell receptor beta chains listed next were all sequenced from one sample in a study of PD-L1 blockade in urothelial cancer. TCRdb's table, derived via immunoSEQ multiplex PCR, lists solely in-frame clones and lacks some. The table has approximately 100,000 clones, about 91% seen once. The starting material was PBMCs, obtained around atezolizumab (anti-PD-L1) treatment. These receptors were collected from a woman over 75 with urothelial cancer.

The chain has TRBV28 and TRBJ1-1, with D maybe TRBD1 (5 bases). V lost 6 bases to trimming and J lost 1 base, with 12 bases between them. From germline, CDR1 is MDHEN and CDR2 SYDVKM. This CDR3 has 14 amino acids. The CDR3 spells CASRLLQGNTEAFF. The CDR3, as DNA: TGTGCCAGCAGACTACTCCAGGGGAACACTGAAGCTTTCTTT.

The chain recombines TRBV5-1 with TRBJ1-1, with D possibly matching TRBD1 (6 bases). Trimming removed 1 base at V and 1 base at J, with 11 bases between. The CDR3 runs to 15 residues. CDR1 and CDR2 (germline): SGHRS, YFSETQ. CDR3 bases: TGCGCCAGCAGCTTGCAGGGGCCTCCGAACACTGAAGCTTTCTTT. Residues: CASSLQGPPNTEAFF.

The V gene is TRBV19, the J gene TRBJ1-1; no reliable D call. The length of the CDR3 is 14 residues. The ends were cut back, 4 bases at V and 5 bases at J, with 14 bases in the middle. In germline, CDR1 is LNHDA, CDR2 SQIVND (reference sequence). The CDR3 DNA is TGTGCCAGTAGTAAAGCCCGCCGAGGGACTGAAGCTTTCTTT. Translation gives CASSKARRGTEAFF.

V is TRBV6-5 and J is TRBJ1-3; possible D gene TRBD1, 5 bases. Germline assignment: CDR1 MNHEY and CDR2 SVGAGI. The V end was cut by 5 bases, the J end by 0 bases, with 11 bases between. This CDR3 has 15 residues. DNA for the CDR3: TGTGCCAGCAGTGTCTACAGGAGCTCTGGAAACACCATATATTTT. This encodes CASSVYRSSGNTIYF.

The chain recombines TRBV4-1 with TRBJ1-2; D possibly corresponds to TRBD1 (5 bases). Trimming left V 4 bases short and J 1 base short, with 13 bases between. This CDR3 is built from 15 residues. CDR1 MGHRA and CDR2 YSYEKL come from the germline V gene. The chain's CDR3 is CASSRPGEGNYGYTF. As DNA, the CDR3 is TGCGCCAGCAGCCGACCGGGGGAAGGTAACTATGGCTACACCTTC.

This clone was recorded a few times. The rearrangement uses TRBV2 and TRBJ2-1; D might be TRBD2 (6 bases). V shed 6 bases and J shed 11 bases, with 14 bases lying between them. Germline assignment: CDR1 SNHLY and CDR2 FYNNEI. The CDR3 is 12 amino acids. This CDR3 is CASSDPGTQQFF. The CDR3 DNA is TGTGCCAGCAGCGACCCTGGGACTCAGCAGTTCTTC.

This rearrangement joins TRBV27 to TRBJ2-1; a weak D match, TRBD2 (6 bases). Germline V CDR1 and CDR2: MNHEY, SMNVEV (reference sequence). Trimming took 0 bases from V and 9 from J, leaving 15 bases between them. This CDR3 spans 15 amino acids. CDR3 in DNA: TGTGCCAGCAGTTTATCGGTTGCCGGGAGCGGTGAGCAGTTCTTC. Residues: CASSLSVAGSGEQFF.

The chain joins TRBV5-4 to TRBJ2-7; D gene uncertain. In germline, CDR1 is SGHNT, CDR2 YYREEE (reference sequence). The CDR3 is 14 residues long. Trimming took 2 bases from V and 6 from J, leaving 15 bases between them. CDR3 DNA sequence: TGTGCCAGCAGCTTTCCCGGGTCCCTCGGCGAGCAGTACTTC. Encoded protein: CASSFPGSLGEQYF.

The rearrangement links TRBV7-2 to TRBJ2-7; 7 bases map to TRBD2. J lost 5 bases, V lost 0 bases, and 10 bases had no gene match. The germline CDR1 and CDR2 sequences are SGHTA and FQGNSA. The CDR3 consists of 16 residues. In nucleotides, the CDR3 is TGTGCCAGCAGCTTAGCGATCGGCGCGGGGGACCACGAGCAGTACTTC. Translation: CASSLAIGAGDHEQYF.

This clone was found a few times. The chain carries TRBV30 and TRBJ1-5; D gene ambiguous. Per germline, CDR1 GTSNPN and CDR2 SVGIG (reference sequence). This CDR3 is built from 14 residues. The V gene lost 1 base and the J gene lost 3 bases, with 10 bases spanning the gap. CDR3 DNA sequence: TGTGCCTGGAGTGGCGCTAGTTTCAATCAGCCCCAGCATTTT. It encodes CAWSGASFNQPQHF.

V and J are TRBV28 and TRBJ2-3; 9 bases are shared with TRBD2. Trimming took 3 bases from V and 5 from J; bases not matched to a gene: 12. The germline CDR1 and CDR2 sequences are MDHEN and SYDVKM. The CDR3 consists of 17 residues. CDR3 sequence reads: CASSLRVAGGPEDTQYF. The CDR3 region has the DNA TGTGCCAGCAGTTTGAGGGTGGCGGGAGGGCCGGAAGATACGCAGTATTTT.

This chain joins TRBV5-4 and TRBJ1-5; 7 positions match TRBD1. Germline-derived CDR1 and CDR2 are SGHNT and YYREEE (reference sequence). The ends lost 4 bases at V and 0 bases at J; junction bases unmatched: 7. This CDR3 is 16 amino acids long. CDR3 loop: CASSPGQPNSNQPQHF. In DNA, the CDR3 is TGTGCCAGCAGCCCGGGACAGCCAAATAGCAATCAGCCCCAGCATTTT.

The gene calls are TRBV27 and TRBJ1-1; D may be TRBD1 (5 bases). Germline V gives CDR1 MNHEY, CDR2 SMNVEV (reference sequence). Trimming stripped 4 bases from V and 1 base from J, with 10 bases between. The CDR3 covers 14 residues. CDR3 coding DNA: TGTGCCAGCAGTTCGACAGTGCCGAACACTGAAGCTTTCTTT. This codes for CASSSTVPNTEAFF.

The CDR3 DNA is TGTGCCAGCAGTGAACCCGGTAGAGCGGGAGTAAGAGATACGCAGTATTTT. Residues: CASSEPGRAGVRDTQYF. The chain joins TRBV25-1 to TRBJ2-3, with TRBD2 matching over 8 bases. The CDR3 loop spans 17 amino acids. Germline V gives CDR1 MGHDK, CDR2 SYGVNS. V shed 2 bases and J 5 bases; nucleotides not matched to a gene: 12.

The chain joins TRBV15 to TRBJ2-7, with no clear D. The CDR3 is 13 residues long. V was pared by 0 bases and J by 4 bases, with 7 bases between. Germline V gene data show CDR1 as LNHNV and CDR2 as YYDKDF (reference sequence). The CDR3 loop reads CATSRDLEYEQYF. The CDR3 DNA sequence: TGTGCCACCAGCAGAGATTTAGAATACGAGCAGTACTTC.

CDR3 in amino acids: CAILREGLTDTQYF. CDR3 nucleotide sequence: TGTGCCATCTTACGGGAGGGCCTGACAGATACGCAGTATTTT. This rearrangement joins TRBV10-3 to TRBJ2-3; 8 nucleotides line up with TRBD2. Germline V gene lookup returns CDR1 ENHRY and CDR2 SYGVKD. The CDR3 spans 14 residues. V lost 8 bases and J lost 3; bases outside the gene matches: 7.

This chain joins TRBV14 and TRBJ2-7; a weak D match, TRBD2 (6 bases). CDR1 SGHDN and CDR2 FVKESK come from the germline V gene. Trimming took 6 bases from V and 2 from J, leaving 14 bases between them. This CDR3 has 14 amino acids. DNA for the CDR3: TGTGCCAGCAGTCTGTGGCGGGGCCCCTACGAGCAGTACTTC. Translating it yields CASSLWRGPYEQYF.

The chain uses TRBV11-2 and TRBJ2-7; 7 positions agree with TRBD2. With V trimmed by 0 bases and J by 6 bases, 8 bases remained unmatched. The CDR3 extends over 15 amino acids. Germline CDR1 and CDR2: SGHAT and FQNNGV. DNA for the CDR3: TGTGCCAGCAGCTTAGATGGGGCGGGAGTACGCGAGCAGTACTTC. Translation gives CASSLDGAGVREQYF.

V gene TRBV10-2 combines with J gene TRBJ2-5, with D possibly matching TRBD2 (5 bases). The CDR3 is made up of 12 amino acids. The germline gives CDR1 WSHSY, CDR2 SAAADI. Trimming shortened V by 6 bases and J by 5 bases, and 10 bases separated the two germline ends. The CDR3 DNA sequence: TGCGCCAGCAGCGTGCGGGCGGAGACCCAGTACTTC. As protein: CASSVRAETQYF.

The gene calls are TRBV5-1 and TRBJ1-1; TRBD1 is a possible D gene (6 bases). The CDR3 covers 14 residues. Germline V gene lookup returns CDR1 SGHRS and CDR2 YFSETQ. Trimming left V 5 bases short and J 1 base short, with 12 bases between. CDR3 sequence (DNA): TGCGCCAGCAGACCGATGACAGGGAACACTGAAGCTTTCTTT. Amino acids: CASRPMTGNTEAFF.

The chain has TRBV6-4 and TRBJ2-6, with D unclear. Trimming took off 0 bases at V and 4 bases at J, with 10 bases between the two ends. Germline lookup yields CDR1 MRHNA and CDR2 SNTAGT. This CDR3 comprises 16 residues. This CDR3 reads CASSDSSTGGANVLTF. Here the CDR3 DNA reads TGTGCCAGCAGTGACTCTTCTACCGGGGGGGCCAACGTCCTGACTTTC.

The V call is TRBV27, the J call TRBJ2-7; weak D call: TRBD2 (6 bases). V was pared by 7 bases and J by 6 bases, with 19 bases between. Germline-derived CDR1 and CDR2 are MNHEY and SMNVEV (reference sequence). This CDR3 is 14 amino acids long. The CDR3 nucleotides read TGTGCCAGCACCCTAAATCTGGAGGGTTCCGAGCAGTACTTC. This translates into CASTLNLEGSEQYF.

The gene calls are TRBV2 and TRBJ1-1; tentatively, D is TRBD1 (6 bases). The germline CDR1 and CDR2 sequences are SNHLY and FYNNEI. The V and J ends lost 6 bases and 3 bases respectively, with 20 bases between them. The CDR3 spans 16 residues. The CDR3 loop is CASRKYVRGGDTEAFF. CDR3 nucleotides: TGTGCCAGCAGGAAGTACGTGAGGGGGGGGGACACTGAAGCTTTCTTT. Combining the CDR3 with reference TRBV2 and TRBJ1-1 gives the whole variable domain EPEVTQTPSHQVTQMGQEVILRCVPISNHLYFYWYRQILGQKVEFLVSFYNNEISEKSEIFDDQFSVERPDGSNFTLKIRSTKLEDSAMYFCASRKYVRGGDTEAFFGQGTRLTVV.

The genes are TRBV7-2 and TRBJ1-4, with a weak D call TRBD1 (6 bases). CDR1 and CDR2 (germline): SGHTA, FQGNSA. Trimming stripped 1 base from V and 0 bases from J, with 12 bases between. The CDR3 contains 17 residues. CDR3 sequence reads: CASSLGEGGATNEKLFF. The CDR3 region has the DNA TGTGCCAGCAGCTTAGGGGAGGGGGGAGCAACTAATGAAAAACTGTTTTTT. Full variable domain (rest looked up from reference TRBV7-2 and TRBJ1-4): GAGVSQSPSNKVTEKGKDVELRCDPISGHTALYWYRQSLGQGLEFLIYFQGNSAPDKSGLPSDRFSAERTGGSVSTLTIQRTQQEDSAVYLCASSLGEGGATNEKLFFGSGTQLSVL.

The chain uses TRBV5-4 and TRBJ2-2, with 8 bases identical to TRBD2. Germline-derived CDR1 and CDR2 are SGHNT and YYREEE (reference sequence). The CDR3 contains 14 residues. Trimming cost V 9 bases and J 2 bases; bases outside gene matches: 6. The CDR3 nucleotides read TGTGCCACCGAGCGGGAGTCAAACACCGGGGAGCTGTTTTTT. The encoded protein is CATERESNTGELFF.

The chain recombines TRBV25-1 with TRBJ2-5; D possibly corresponds to TRBD1 (6 bases). The CDR3 extends over 15 amino acids. V was cut by 4 bases and J by 5 bases, with 17 bases left in between. Germline CDR1 and CDR2: MGHDK and SYGVNS. For the CDR3, the DNA is TGTGCCAGCAGTGCCCCGGGAACAGGGATGGAGACCCAGTACTTC. It codes for CASSAPGTGMETQYF.

The chain carries TRBV27 and TRBJ1-2, with D possibly TRBD1 on 5 matching bases. V was shortened by 5 bases and J by 5 bases, with 12 bases between the two germline ends. The CDR3 totals 13 residues. Per the germline V gene, CDR1 is MNHEY and CDR2 is SMNVEV (reference sequence). The CDR3 coding sequence is TGTGCCAGCAGTCAACTAAGGGGTTATGGCTACACCTTC. Residues: CASSQLRGYGYTF.

The chain uses TRBV10-3 and TRBJ1-1; tentatively, D is TRBD1 (6 bases). Trimming removed 11 bases from V and 3 bases from J, with 16 bases in between. The length of the CDR3 is 13 residues. Germline-derived CDR1 and CDR2 are ENHRY and SYGVKD. This CDR3 is CASTNRVDTEAFF. The CDR3 region has the DNA TGTGCCTCAACCAACAGGGTCGACACTGAAGCTTTCTTT.

The chain employs TRBV7-9 and TRBJ2-1, with 12 bases fitting TRBD2. This CDR3 contains 15 residues. The J segment lost 6 bases and the V segment lost 5 bases, leaving 5 bases of the junction unmatched. Germline loops: CDR1 SEHNR, CDR2 FQNEAQ (reference sequence). The CDR3 sequence: CASSQGLAGSNEQFF. The CDR3 nucleotides read TGTGCCAGCAGCCAAGGACTAGCGGGGAGCAATGAGCAGTTCTTC.

The genes are TRBV19 and TRBJ1-1; 8 positions agree with TRBD1. After removal of 5 bases from V and 0 bases from J, the junction contained 11 bases not matched to a gene. The CDR3 has 17 residues. Germline-derived CDR1 and CDR2 are LNHDA and SQIVND (reference sequence). Written as DNA, the CDR3 is TGTGCCAGTAGTGGGCGACAGGGGCTATTTATGAACACTGAAGCTTTCTTT. It is translated as CASSGRQGLFMNTEAFF.

V usage is TRBV5-1 and J usage is TRBJ2-1; 16 nucleotides line up with TRBD2. The CDR3 covers 18 residues. J lost 1 base, V lost 4 bases, and 5 bases had no gene match. Germline V lookup: CDR1 SGHRS, CDR2 YFSETQ. The chain's CDR3 is CASSLGTSGRVSYNEQFF. The CDR3 coding sequence is TGCGCCAGCAGCCTGGGGACTAGCGGGAGGGTGTCCTACAATGAGCAGTTCTTC.

This rearrangement joins TRBV7-2 to TRBJ2-7; D is perhaps TRBD2 (6 bases). The CDR3 is 13 amino acids. V lost 7 bases to trimming and J lost 4 bases, with 14 bases between them. Germline loops: CDR1 SGHTA, CDR2 FQGNSA. The CDR3: CASKRDLLYEQYF. The DNA for the CDR3 is TGTGCCAGCAAAAGGGACTTACTATACGAGCAGTACTTC.